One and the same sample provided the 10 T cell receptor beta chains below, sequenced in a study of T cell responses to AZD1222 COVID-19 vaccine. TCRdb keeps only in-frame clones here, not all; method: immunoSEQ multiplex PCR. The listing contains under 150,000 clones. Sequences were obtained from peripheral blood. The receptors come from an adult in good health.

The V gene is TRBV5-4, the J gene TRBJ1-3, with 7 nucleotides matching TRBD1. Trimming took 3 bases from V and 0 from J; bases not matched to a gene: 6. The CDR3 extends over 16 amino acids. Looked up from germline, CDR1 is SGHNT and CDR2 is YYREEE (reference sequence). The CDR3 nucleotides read TGTGCCAGCAGCTCCGGACAGGTCCGCTCTGGAAACACCATATATTTT. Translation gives CASSSGQVRSGNTIYF.

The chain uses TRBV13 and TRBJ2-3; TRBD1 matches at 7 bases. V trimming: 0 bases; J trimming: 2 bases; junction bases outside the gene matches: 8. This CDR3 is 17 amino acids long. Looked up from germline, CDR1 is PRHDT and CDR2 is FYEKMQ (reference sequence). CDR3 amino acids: CASSLGKTGSYTDTQYF. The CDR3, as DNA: TGTGCCAGCAGCTTAGGAAAGACAGGGTCCTACACAGATACGCAGTATTTT.

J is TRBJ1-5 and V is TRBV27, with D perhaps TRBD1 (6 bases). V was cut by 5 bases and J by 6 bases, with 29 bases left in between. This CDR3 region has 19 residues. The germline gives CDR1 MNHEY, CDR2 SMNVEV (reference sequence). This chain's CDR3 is CASSPDWRQGRREGQPQHF. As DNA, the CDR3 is TGTGCCAGCAGTCCCGATTGGCGGCAGGGGAGGAGGGAAGGTCAGCCCCAGCATTTT.

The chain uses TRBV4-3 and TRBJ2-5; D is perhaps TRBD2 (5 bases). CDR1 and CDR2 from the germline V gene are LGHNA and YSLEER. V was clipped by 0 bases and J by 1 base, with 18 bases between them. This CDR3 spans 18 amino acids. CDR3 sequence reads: CASSQDVGMASGQETQYF. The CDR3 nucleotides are TGCGCCAGCAGCCAAGATGTAGGGATGGCCAGCGGCCAAGAGACCCAGTACTTC.

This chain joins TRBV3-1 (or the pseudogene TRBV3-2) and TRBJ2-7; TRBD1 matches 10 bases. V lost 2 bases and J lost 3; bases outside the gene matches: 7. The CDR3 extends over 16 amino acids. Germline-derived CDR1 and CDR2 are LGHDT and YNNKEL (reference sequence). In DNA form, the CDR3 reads TGTGCCAGCAGCCAACAGTATGGGACAGGGGACTACGAGCAGTACTTC. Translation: CASSQQYGTGDYEQYF.

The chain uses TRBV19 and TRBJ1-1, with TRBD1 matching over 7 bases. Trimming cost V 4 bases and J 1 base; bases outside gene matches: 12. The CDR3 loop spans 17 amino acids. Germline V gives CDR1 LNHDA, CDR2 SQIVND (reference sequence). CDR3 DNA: TGTGCCAGTAGTACCCTCCGGGACAGAAGGGGGAACACTGAAGCTTTCTTT. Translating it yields CASSTLRDRRGNTEAFF.

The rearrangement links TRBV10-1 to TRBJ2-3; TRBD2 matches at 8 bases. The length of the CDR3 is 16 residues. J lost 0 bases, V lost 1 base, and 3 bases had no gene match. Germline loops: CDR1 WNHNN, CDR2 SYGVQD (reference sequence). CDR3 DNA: TGCGCCAGCAGTGAGTTCGGGGGGGGTAGCACAGATACGCAGTATTTT. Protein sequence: CASSEFGGGSTDTQYF.

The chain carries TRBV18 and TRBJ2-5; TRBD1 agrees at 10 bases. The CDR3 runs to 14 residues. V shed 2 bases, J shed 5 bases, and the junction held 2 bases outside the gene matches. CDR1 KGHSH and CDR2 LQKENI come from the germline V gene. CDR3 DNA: TGTGCCAGCTCACCAAGGGGACAGGGGGAGACCCAGTACTTC. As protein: CASSPRGQGETQYF.

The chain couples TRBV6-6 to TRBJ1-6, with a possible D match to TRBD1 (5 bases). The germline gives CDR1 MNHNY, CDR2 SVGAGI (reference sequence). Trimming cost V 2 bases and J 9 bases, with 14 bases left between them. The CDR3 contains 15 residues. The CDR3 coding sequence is TGTGCCAGCAGTTACCATCCAGGGAGGGGTTCACCCCTCCACTTT. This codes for CASSYHPGRGSPLHF.

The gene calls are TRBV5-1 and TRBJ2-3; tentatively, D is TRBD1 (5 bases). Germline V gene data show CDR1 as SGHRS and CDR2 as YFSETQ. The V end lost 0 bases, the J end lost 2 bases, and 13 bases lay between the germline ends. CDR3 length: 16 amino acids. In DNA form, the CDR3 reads TGCGCCAGCAGCTTGGGCAGGGCGGATGACACAGATACGCAGTATTTT. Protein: CASSLGRADDTDTQYF.